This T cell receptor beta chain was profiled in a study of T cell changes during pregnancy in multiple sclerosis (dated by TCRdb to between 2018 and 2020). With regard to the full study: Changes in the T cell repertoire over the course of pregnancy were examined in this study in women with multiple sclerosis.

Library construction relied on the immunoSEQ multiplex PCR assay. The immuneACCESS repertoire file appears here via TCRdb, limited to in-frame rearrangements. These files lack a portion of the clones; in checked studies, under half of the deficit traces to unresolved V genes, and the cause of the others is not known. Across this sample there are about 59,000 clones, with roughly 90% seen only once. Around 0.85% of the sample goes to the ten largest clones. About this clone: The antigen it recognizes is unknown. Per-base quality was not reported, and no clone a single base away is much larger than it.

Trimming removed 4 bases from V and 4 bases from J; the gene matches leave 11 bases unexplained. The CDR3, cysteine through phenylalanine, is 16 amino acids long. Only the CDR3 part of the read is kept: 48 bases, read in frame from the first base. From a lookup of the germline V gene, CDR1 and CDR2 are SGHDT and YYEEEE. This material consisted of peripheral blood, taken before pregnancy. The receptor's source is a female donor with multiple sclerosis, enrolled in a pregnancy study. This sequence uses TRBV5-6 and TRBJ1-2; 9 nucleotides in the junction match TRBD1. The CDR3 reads CASSAEGGTGFYGYTF. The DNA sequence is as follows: TGTGCCAGCAGCGCCGAGGGCGGGACAGGGTTCTATGGCTACACCTTC.